The present T cell receptor (beta chain) was sequenced within a study of breast tumors, draining lymph nodes, adjacent tissues. The table lists this clonotype with many counts. The target antigen is unknown. TCRdb independently ran MiXCR on the multiplex PCR reads; one entry per CDR3 protein. The sample gives about 22,000 distinct CDR3 sequences, about 64% of which show up once; roughly a fifth is in the top ten. CDR3 length: 14 residues. V dropped 8 bases and J dropped 8 bases, with 19 bases sitting between them. Germline CDR1 KGHSH, CDR2 LQKENI. The study's findings and limits: Compared with lymph nodes, tumors were less diverse; compared with nontumor tissue, more.

The clonotype originates from a female donor with breast cancer. Some clones in this sample may be carry-over from other donors' samples. This chain joins TRBV18 and TRBJ2-1; perhaps D is TRBD1 or TRBD2 (6 bases each). The source material was tumor-adjacent breast tissue. CDR3 sequence (DNA): TGTGCCAGCCGAACGGGACAAGGGGAGGATGAGCAGTTCTTC. It codes for CASRTGQGEDEQFF. Full variable domain (remainder filled in from reference TRBV18 and TRBJ2-1): NAGVMQNPRHLVRRRGQEARLRCSPMKGHSHVYWYRQLPEEGLKFMVYLQKENIIDESGMPKERFSAEFPKEGPSILRIQQVVRGDSAAYFCASRTGQGEDEQFFGPGTRLTVL.